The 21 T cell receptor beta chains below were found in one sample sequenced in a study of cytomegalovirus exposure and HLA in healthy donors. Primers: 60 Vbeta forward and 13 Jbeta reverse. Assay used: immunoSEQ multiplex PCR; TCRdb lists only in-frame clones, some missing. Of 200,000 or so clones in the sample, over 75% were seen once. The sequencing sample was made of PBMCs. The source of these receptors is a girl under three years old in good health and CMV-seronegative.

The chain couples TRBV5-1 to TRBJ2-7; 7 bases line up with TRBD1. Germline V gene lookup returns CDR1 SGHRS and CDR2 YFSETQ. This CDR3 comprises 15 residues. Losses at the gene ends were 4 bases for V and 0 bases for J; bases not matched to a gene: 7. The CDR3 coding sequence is TGCGCCAGCAGCCAACAGGGGCTAAGCTCCTACGAGCAGTACTTC. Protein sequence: CASSQQGLSSYEQYF.

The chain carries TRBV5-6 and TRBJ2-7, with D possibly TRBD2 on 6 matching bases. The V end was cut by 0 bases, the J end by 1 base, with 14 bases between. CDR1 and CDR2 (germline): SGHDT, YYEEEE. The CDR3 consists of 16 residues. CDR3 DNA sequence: TGTGCCAGCAGCTTGGGGACTACCTACGTGTCCTACGAGCAGTACTTC. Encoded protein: CASSLGTTYVSYEQYF.

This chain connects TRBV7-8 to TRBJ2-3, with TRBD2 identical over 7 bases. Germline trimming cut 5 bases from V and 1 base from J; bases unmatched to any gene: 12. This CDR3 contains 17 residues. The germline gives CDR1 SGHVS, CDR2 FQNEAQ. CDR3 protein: CASSPAAGAGGTDTQYF. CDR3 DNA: TGTGCCAGCAGCCCAGCCGCTGGGGCGGGAGGCACAGATACGCAGTATTTT.

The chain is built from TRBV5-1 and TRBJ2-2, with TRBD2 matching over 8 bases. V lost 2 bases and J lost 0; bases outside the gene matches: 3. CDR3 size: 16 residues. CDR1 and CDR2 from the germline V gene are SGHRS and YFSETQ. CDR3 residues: CASSFGSGANTGELFF. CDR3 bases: TGCGCCAGCAGCTTCGGTAGCGGGGCGAACACCGGGGAGCTGTTTTTT.

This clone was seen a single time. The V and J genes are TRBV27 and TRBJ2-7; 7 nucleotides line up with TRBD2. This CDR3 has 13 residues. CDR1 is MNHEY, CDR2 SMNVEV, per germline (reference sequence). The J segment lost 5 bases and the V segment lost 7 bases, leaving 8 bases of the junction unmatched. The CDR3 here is CASTPLGGNEQYF. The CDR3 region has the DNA TGTGCCAGCACCCCGCTGGGGGGGAACGAGCAGTACTTC.

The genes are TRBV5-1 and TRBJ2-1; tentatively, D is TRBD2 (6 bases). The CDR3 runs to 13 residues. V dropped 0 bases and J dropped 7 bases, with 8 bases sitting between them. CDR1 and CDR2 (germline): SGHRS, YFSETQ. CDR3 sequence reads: CASSLALANEQFF. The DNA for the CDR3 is TGCGCCAGCAGCTTGGCCCTAGCGAATGAGCAGTTCTTC.

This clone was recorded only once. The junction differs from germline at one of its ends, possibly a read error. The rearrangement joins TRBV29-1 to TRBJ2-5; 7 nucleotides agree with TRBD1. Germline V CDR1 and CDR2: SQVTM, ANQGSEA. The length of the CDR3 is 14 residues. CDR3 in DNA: TGCAGCGTTGGTGAGACAGGGCTTCAAGAGGCCCAGTACTTC. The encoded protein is CSVGETGLQEAQYF.

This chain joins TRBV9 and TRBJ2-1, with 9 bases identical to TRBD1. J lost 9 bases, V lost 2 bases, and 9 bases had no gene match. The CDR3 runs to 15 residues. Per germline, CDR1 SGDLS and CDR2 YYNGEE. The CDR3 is CASSVRDRARVEQFF. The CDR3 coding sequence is TGTGCCAGCAGCGTCCGGGACAGGGCTAGAGTTGAGCAGTTCTTC.

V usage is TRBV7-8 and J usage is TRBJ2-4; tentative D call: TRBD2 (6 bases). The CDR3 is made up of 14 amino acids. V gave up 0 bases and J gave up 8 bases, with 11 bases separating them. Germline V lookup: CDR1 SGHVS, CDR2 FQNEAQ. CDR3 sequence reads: CASSLAPAGDIQYF. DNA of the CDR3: TGTGCCAGCAGCTTAGCGCCAGCGGGTGACATTCAGTACTTC.

The CDR3 nucleotides read TGTGCCAGTAGGGACCCCGGGACAGGGTCGCGGAACACCATATATTTT. Translation gives CASRDPGTGSRNTIYF. V usage is TRBV19 and J usage is TRBJ1-3; the match to TRBD1 covers 9 bases. This CDR3 is built from 16 residues. Germline CDR1 reads LNHDA; CDR2 reads SQIVND (reference sequence). V lost 6 bases, J lost 7 bases, and 13 bases stayed unmatched.

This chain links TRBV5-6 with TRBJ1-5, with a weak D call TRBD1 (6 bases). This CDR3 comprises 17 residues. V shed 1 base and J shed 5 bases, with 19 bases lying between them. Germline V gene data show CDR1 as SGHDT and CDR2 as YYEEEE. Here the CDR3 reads CASSLLSTHRVDQPQHF. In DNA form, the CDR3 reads TGTGCCAGCAGCTTGTTGTCGACCCACAGGGTCGATCAGCCCCAGCATTTT.

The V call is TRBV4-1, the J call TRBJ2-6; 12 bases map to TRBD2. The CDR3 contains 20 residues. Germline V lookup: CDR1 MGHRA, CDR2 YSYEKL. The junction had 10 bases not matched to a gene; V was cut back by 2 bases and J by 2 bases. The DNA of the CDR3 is TGCGCCAGCAGCCAAATGAGACTAGCGGGAGTATGGGCTGGGGCCAACGTCCTGACTTTC. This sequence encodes CASSQMRLAGVWAGANVLTF.

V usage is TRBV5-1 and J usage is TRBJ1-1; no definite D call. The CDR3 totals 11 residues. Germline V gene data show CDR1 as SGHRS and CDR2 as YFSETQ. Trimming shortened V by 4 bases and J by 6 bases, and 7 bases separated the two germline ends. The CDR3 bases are TGCGCCAGCAGCATCGGGGCTGAAGCTTTCTTT. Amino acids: CASSIGAEAFF.

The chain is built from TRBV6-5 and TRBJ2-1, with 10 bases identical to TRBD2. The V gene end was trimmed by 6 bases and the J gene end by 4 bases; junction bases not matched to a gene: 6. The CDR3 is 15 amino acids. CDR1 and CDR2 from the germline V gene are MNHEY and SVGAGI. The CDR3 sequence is CASSPGLAAYNEQFF. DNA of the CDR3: TGTGCCAGCAGCCCCGGACTAGCGGCTTACAATGAGCAGTTCTTC.

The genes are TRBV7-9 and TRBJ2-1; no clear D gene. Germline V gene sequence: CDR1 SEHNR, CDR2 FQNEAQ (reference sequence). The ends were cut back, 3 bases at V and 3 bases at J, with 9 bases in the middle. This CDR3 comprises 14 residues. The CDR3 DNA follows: TGTGCCAGCAGCTTTGTGACGGGCTACAATGAGCAGTTCTTC. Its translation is CASSFVTGYNEQFF.

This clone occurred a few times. This CDR3 is CAWRTSPSTDTQYF. The DNA for the CDR3 is TGTGCCTGGCGGACATCCCCAAGCACAGATACGCAGTATTTT. The V call is TRBV30, the J call TRBJ2-3; a possible D gene is TRBD1 (5 bases). Trimming shortened V by 5 bases and J by 0 bases, and 12 bases separated the two germline ends. The CDR3 extends over 14 amino acids. Germline V CDR1 and CDR2: GTSNPN, SVGIG (reference sequence).

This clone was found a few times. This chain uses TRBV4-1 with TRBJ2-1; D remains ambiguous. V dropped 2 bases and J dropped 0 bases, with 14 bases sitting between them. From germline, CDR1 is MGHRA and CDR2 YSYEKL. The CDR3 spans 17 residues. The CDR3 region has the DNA TGCGCCAGCAGCCAATTGGATATCGTAGCCTCCTACAATGAGCAGTTCTTC. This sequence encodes CASSQLDIVASYNEQFF.

The CDR3 DNA sequence: TGTGCCAGCTCACCACCGTTAGCGGGGGGGACCTACGAGCAGTACTTC. Translation: CASSPPLAGGTYEQYF. V is TRBV18 and J is TRBJ2-7, with 11 bases matching TRBD2. The CDR3 totals 16 residues. V trimming: 0 bases; J trimming: 2 bases; junction bases outside the gene matches: 3. CDR1 and CDR2 from the germline V gene are KGHSH and LQKENI. Full variable domain (outside the CDR3, taken from reference TRBV18 and TRBJ2-7): NAGVMQNPRHLVRRRGQEARLRCSPMKGHSHVYWYRQLPEEGLKFMVYLQKENIIDESGMPKERFSAEFPKEGPSILRIQQVVRGDSAAYFCASSPPLAGGTYEQYFGPGTRLTVT.

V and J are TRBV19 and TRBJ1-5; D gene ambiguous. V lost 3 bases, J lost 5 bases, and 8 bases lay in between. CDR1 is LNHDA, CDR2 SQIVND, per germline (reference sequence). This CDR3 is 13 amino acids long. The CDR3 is CASSIRLYQPQHF. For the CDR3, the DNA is TGTGCCAGTAGTATTCGACTCTATCAGCCCCAGCATTTT.

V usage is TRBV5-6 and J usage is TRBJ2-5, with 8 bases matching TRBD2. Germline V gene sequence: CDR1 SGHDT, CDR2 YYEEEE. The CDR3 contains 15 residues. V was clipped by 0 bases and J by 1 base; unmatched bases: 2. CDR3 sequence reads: CASSLGLARQETQYF. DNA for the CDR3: TGTGCCAGCAGCTTGGGACTAGCGCGCCAAGAGACCCAGTACTTC.

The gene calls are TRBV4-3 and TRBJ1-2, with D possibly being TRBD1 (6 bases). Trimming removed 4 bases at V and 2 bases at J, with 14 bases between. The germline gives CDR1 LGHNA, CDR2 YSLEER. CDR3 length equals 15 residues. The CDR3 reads CASSRTDRLNYGYTF. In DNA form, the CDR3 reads TGCGCCAGCAGCCGAACGGACAGACTCAACTATGGCTACACCTTC.